Given below is one T cell receptor beta chain in context. Its antigen is not known. This record comes from a study of T cell responses to AZD1222 COVID-19 vaccine. About the study: Pooling of second doses given at about 4 or about 12 weeks was done. Broader study findings: Recipients of AZD1222 seropositive at baseline numbered only 6 or 7. Researchers report vaccine-associated CD4 TCRs spanning spike, with dominance at 160-218 and 743-854.

Trimming pared 9 bases from V and 0 bases from J, leaving 8 bases between. The CDR3 totals 13 residues. Per germline, CDR1 MDHEN and CDR2 SYDVKM. Clones were sequenced by immunoSEQ multiplex PCR, and TCRdb holds only the in-frame ones, with some missing. The table has some 100,000 clones, around 86% seen once. The genes are TRBV28 and TRBJ2-2; D gene unclear. Source: peripheral blood, taken on day 0 of AZD1222 vaccination. The sequence was obtained from an adult in good health. The CDR3 protein is CASLQSNTGELFF. The CDR3, as DNA: TGTGCCAGTTTGCAGTCGAACACCGGGGAGCTGTTTTTT. Supplemented by reference TRBV28 and TRBJ2-2, the full variable domain reads DVKVTQSSRYLVKRTGEKVFLECVQDMDHENMFWYRQDPGLGLRLIYFSYDVKMKEKGDIPEGYSVSREKKERFSLILESASTNQTSMYLCASLQSNTGELFFGEGSRLTVL.